This T cell receptor (beta chain) was documented in a study of blood T cell repertoires in COVID-19. How the authors handled the data: Amplification of reference gene primers was used by the study to estimate nucleated cell counts. The method was immunoSEQ multiplex PCR; TCRdb's version includes in-frame clones alone and lacks a portion of them. V, J and clone size reflect that table, while D and trimming were determined from the DNA. Of 150,000 to 200,000 clones listed, approximately 87% are singletons. Per the germline V gene, CDR1 is MGHDK and CDR2 is SYGVNS. V gave up 4 bases and J gave up 2 bases, with 12 bases separating them. This CDR3 has 14 residues.

Sequenced sample: peripheral blood. The TCR comes from a woman aged 18 to 35 who had recovered from COVID-19. This chain connects TRBV25-1 to TRBJ2-7; D remains ambiguous. The chain's CDR3 is CASSGWATTYEQYF. CDR3 bases: TGTGCCAGCAGTGGGTGGGCAACCACCTACGAGCAGTACTTC.